This paragraph covers one TCR beta chain sequence. These data come from a study of blood T cell repertoires in COVID-19. Looking at the study overall: The United States, Italy and Spain provided the acute and convalescent COVID-19 samples. T cells, B-cell-depleted T cells, or PBMCs supplied cDNA or gDNA.

Original processing methods: It was from reference gene primer amplification that nucleated cell counts were estimated. TCRdb's copy holds only in-frame clones and misses some; the assay was immunoSEQ multiplex PCR. V and J calls and clone size come straight from that table; D and trimming were deduced from the DNA. The table includes roughly 190,000 clones, more than 75% detected once. This CDR3 comprises 16 residues. Per germline, CDR1 MNHEY and CDR2 SMNVEV (reference sequence). V shed 1 base, J shed 0 bases, and the junction held 6 bases outside the gene matches. The sequenced material came from peripheral blood. The chain recombines TRBV27 with TRBJ2-7, with 7 bases matching TRBD2. This clonotype was sampled from a man between 65 and 85 years old with acute or convalescent COVID-19. The CDR3 sequence: CASSLLGEGSSYEQYF. CDR3 in DNA: TGTGCCAGCAGTTTATTGGGGGAGGGGAGCTCCTACGAGCAGTACTTC.